This TCR beta chain comes out of a study of shared clonotypes between healthy human individuals. V was pared by 2 bases and J by 1 base, with 9 bases between. The CDR3 length is 16 residues. Looked up from germline, CDR1 is MNHEY and CDR2 is SVGAGI. Measured with immunoSEQ multiplex PCR; TCRdb has only the in-frame clones, and not every one. The profile shows about a million clones, about 77% of them singletons. This receptor was taken from a man aged 18-30 years in good health. V usage is TRBV6-5 and J usage is TRBJ1-6; D is uncertain. Sequenced input: memory CD4+ T cells sorted from blood. Documented subset: CD45RA-negative fraction. The CDR3 bases are TGTGCCAGCAGTTACAAGCCATCGTCCTATAATTCACCCCTCCACTTT. The encoded protein is CASSYKPSSYNSPLHF.